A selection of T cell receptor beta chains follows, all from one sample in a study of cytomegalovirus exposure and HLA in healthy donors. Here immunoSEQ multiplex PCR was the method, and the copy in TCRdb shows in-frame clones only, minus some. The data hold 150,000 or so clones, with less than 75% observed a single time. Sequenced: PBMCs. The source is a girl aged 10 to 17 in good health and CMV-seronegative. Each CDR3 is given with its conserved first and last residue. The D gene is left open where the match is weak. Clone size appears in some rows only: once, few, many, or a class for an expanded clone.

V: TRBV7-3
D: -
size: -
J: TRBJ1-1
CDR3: CASSLSPGPEAAFF
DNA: TGTGCCAGCAGCTTATCGCCCGGACCGGAGGCGGCTTTCTTT

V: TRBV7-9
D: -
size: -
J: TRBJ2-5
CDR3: CASSPGSGETQYF
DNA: TGTGCCAGCAGCCCTGGTAGTGGAGAGACCCAGTACTTC

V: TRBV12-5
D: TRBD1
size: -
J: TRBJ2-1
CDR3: CASGFSSGTGGEQFF
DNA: TGTGCTAGTGGTTTCTCCTCCGGGACAGGGGGTGAGCAGTTCTTC

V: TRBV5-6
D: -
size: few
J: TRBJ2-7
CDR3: CASSLPGVGEQYF
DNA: TGTGCCAGCAGCTTGCCGGGGGTAGGAGAGCAGTACTTC

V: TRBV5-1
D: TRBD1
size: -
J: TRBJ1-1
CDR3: CASSVGQGAEAFF
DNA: TGCGCCAGCAGCGTTGGACAGGGGGCTGAAGCTTTCTTT

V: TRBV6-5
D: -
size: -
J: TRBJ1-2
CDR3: CASSYGARYGYTF
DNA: TGTGCCAGCAGTTACGGGGCGCGCTATGGCTACACCTTC

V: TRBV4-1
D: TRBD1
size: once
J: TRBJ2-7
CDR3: CASSQTPDRGTVTYEQYF
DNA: TGCGCCAGCAGCCAAACCCCCGATAGAGGGACAGTCACCTACGAGCAGTACTTC

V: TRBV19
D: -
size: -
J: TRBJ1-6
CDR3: CASSIGGYSPLHF
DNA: TGTGCCAGTAGTATTGGGGGCTACTCACCCCTCCACTTT

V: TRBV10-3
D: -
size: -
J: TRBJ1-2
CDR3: CAISESYTQGSSGYTF
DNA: TGTGCCATCAGTGAGTCCTATACTCAGGGGTCTTCTGGCTACACCTTC

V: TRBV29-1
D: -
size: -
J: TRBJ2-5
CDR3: CSVQDRYQETQYF
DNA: TGCAGCGTCCAGGATAGGTACCAAGAGACCCAGTACTTC

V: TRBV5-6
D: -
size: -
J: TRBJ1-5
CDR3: CASSLNGEGQPQHF
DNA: TGTGCCAGCAGCTTGAACGGGGAAGGGCAGCCCCAGCATTTT

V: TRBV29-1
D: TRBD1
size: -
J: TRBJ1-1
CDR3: CSVEGRQGERTEAFF
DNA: TGCAGCGTTGAGGGACGACAGGGAGAAAGGACTGAAGCTTTCTTT

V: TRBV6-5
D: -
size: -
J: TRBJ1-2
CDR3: CASTRGAESNYGYTF
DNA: TGTGCCAGCACCCGAGGAGCCGAATCTAACTATGGCTACACCTTC

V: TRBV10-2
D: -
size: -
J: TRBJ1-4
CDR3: CASSESTSGANEKLFF
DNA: TGCGCCAGCAGTGAGAGCACCTCGGGGGCTAATGAAAAACTGTTTTTT

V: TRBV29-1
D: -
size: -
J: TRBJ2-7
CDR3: CSVGQDSYEQYF
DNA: TGCAGCGTTGGGCAGGACTCCTACGAGCAGTACTTC

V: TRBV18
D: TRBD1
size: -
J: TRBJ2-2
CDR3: CASFPRDSMTWTGELFF
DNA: TGTGCCAGCTTCCCCCGGGACAGCATGACGTGGACCGGGGAGCTGTTTTTT